This TCR beta chain emerged from a study of long-term antiretroviral therapy in people with HIV. Study-level points and caveats: Among HIV repertoires, CDR3 length ranges were narrower than those of controls.

Turning to this clone: The antigen is unknown.

Running of the v3.0 immunoSEQ assay took place at survey level. Profiling relied on immunoSEQ multiplex PCR, and the TCRdb table lists in-frame clones only, not all of them. The top ten hold roughly 10% of the sample, which has roughly 16,000 clones, over 70% seen once. This sequence was found in a woman aged 35 to 49 with HIV. Here the sequenced sample was unsorted PBMCs, taken 2.3 years after starting antiretroviral therapy.

The CDR3 nucleotides read TGTGCCAGCAGCTTTGGCGCCGGGCAGGGAGAGACCCAGTACTTC. Translating gives CASSFGAGQGETQYF. The chain is built from TRBV7-7 and TRBJ2-5; D possibly corresponds to TRBD1 (5 bases). Trimming cost V 3 bases and J 4 bases, with 15 bases left between them. CDR1 SSHAT and CDR2 FNYEAQ come from the germline V gene (reference sequence). This CDR3 comprises 15 residues. The entire variable domain, with the rest obtained from reference TRBV7-7 and TRBJ2-5, is as follows: GAGVSQSPRYKVTKRGQDVTLRCDPISSHATLYWYQQALGQGPEFLTYFNYEAQPDKSGLPSDRFSAERPEGSISTLTIQRTEQRDSAMYRCASSFGAGQGETQYFGPGTRLLVL.